This TCR beta chain is drawn from a study of blood T cell repertoires in COVID-19 (dated by TCRdb to 2020 to 2021). Turning to the overall study: Samples covering the acute and convalescent phases of COVID-19 were provided by collaborators in the United States, Italy and Spain. The prospective study material was composed of cDNA or gDNA derived from T cells, B-cell-depleted T cells, or PBMCs. Deeply sampled blood TCRbeta repertoires from subjects exposed to, actively infected with, or recovered from COVID-19 were included in the dataset. The repertoires were released in a freely available public database meant as a resource for research on the immune response to SARS-CoV-2. The samples were drawn from two sources: the first 160 participants of the ongoing ImmuneRACE study, and 1,200 or so subjects contributed by 6 global collaborators. Nearly every sample came with metadata listing a de-identified subject ID, COVID-19 status, age in years and sex. Where available, HLA class I and class II types were obtained from metadata supplied by the sample provider rather than from assay-based typing.

Each collaborating institution followed its own protocols to collect whole blood in K2EDTA tubes. Collaborator samples were shipped for TCRbeta analysis as frozen whole blood, isolated PBMCs, or DNA extracted from either sample type. TCRbeta CDR3 regions were amplified from genomic DNA by means of the immunoSEQ Assay, a bias-controlled multiplex PCR. In the authors' own workflow: Nucleated cell counts per sample were estimated from amplification of reference gene primers within the assay. To quantify the absolute abundance of each unique TCRbeta CDR3 rearrangement, sequence reads were collapsed and filtered. For each sample, productive Simpson clonality was calculated as the square root of Simpson's diversity index over productive rearrangements. TCRdb provides this immuneACCESS table in a form limited to in-frame rearrangements. Some clones are lacking; in checked studies, under half of them reflect an unresolved V gene, and why the rest are absent is not known. For V, J and clone size, that table is used; D and trimming come from the DNA. Present in this sample are about 130,000 clones, around nine tenths of which were seen just once. The ten largest clonotypes hold over 1% of the sample.

Results the study describes overall, beyond this receptor: How much clinical and demographic metadata was included differed by source and by participant, and the metadata was provided uncurated.

Of note for this clone: Its cognate antigen has yet to be identified. No clone much larger than this one lies a single base away; base qualities are absent.

The CDR3 starts with the cysteine, ends with the phenylalanine, and has 14 residues. Here the CDR3 DNA is all that survives: 42 bases in frame from base 1. V loses 5 bases at its end and J loses 8 bases; junction bases beyond the gene matches: 5. The germline V gene encodes CDR1 SGHTA and CDR2 FQGNSA. The clonotype originates from a woman older than 75 with acute or convalescent COVID-19. The rearrangement combines TRBV7-2 with TRBJ1-4; 10 bases in the middle match TRBD1. Sequenced sample: peripheral blood. The CDR3 in this case is CASSGQGGREKLFF. The DNA reads TGTGCCAGCAGCGGACAGGGGGGGAGGGAAAAACTGTTTTTT. The entire variable domain, with the stretches around the CDR3 drawn from the reference TRBV7-2 and TRBJ1-4 proteins, is GAGVSQSPSNKVTEKGKDVELRCDPISGHTALYWYRQSLGQGLEFLIYFQGNSAPDKSGLPSDRFSAERTGGSVSTLTIQRTQQEDSAVYLCASSGQGGREKLFFGSGTQLSVL.